A single sample is the source of the 11 T cell receptor beta chains below, sequenced in a study of T cell changes during pregnancy in multiple sclerosis. Libraries were prepared by immunoSEQ multiplex PCR; TCRdb keeps only in-frame clonotypes and omits some of them. In the table there are 40,000 to 55,000 clones, 94% of which are singletons. The material sequenced was CD8+ T cells from peripheral blood mononuclear cells, taken in the first trimester of pregnancy. Receptors were obtained from a female donor with multiple sclerosis, enrolled in a pregnancy study.

DNA for the CDR3: TGTGCCAGCACCAAAGGGACTTCCTACGAGCAGTACTTC. Protein sequence: CASTKGTSYEQYF. V and J are TRBV7-9 and TRBJ2-7; TRBD2 is a possible D gene (6 bases). Germline-derived CDR1 and CDR2 are SEHNR and FQNEAQ (reference sequence). This CDR3 is 13 amino acids long. Trimming left V 7 bases short and J 1 base short, with 11 bases between.

The chain recombines TRBV29-1 with TRBJ2-1; D possibly corresponds to TRBD2 (6 bases). Germline CDR1 reads SQVTM; CDR2 reads ANQGSEA. V dropped 6 bases and J dropped 8 bases, with 20 bases sitting between them. This CDR3 is built from 14 residues. The CDR3 nucleotides are TGCAGCGTACTCGACGGCGGGGCCGCCGATGAGCAGTTCTTC. This gives the protein CSVLDGGAADEQFF.

V is TRBV19 and J is TRBJ2-7; 10 positions agree with TRBD2. After removal of 0 bases from V and 4 bases from J, the junction contained 6 bases not matched to a gene. Germline CDR1 and CDR2: LNHDA and SQIVND (reference sequence). This CDR3 comprises 16 residues. The CDR3 DNA sequence: TGTGCCAGTAGTATAGACGGGACTAGCGCGAGGTACGAGCAGTACTTC. This translates into CASSIDGTSARYEQYF.

The rearrangement uses TRBV21-1 and TRBJ2-7; the D call TRBD1 from the table was never checked on the DNA. TRBV21-1 is assigned pseudogene status. There are 14 residues in the CDR3. The CDR3 nucleotides read TGTGCCAGCAGCAACGCGCCAGGGCACTACGAGCAGTACTTC. Translating it yields CASSNAPGHYEQYF.

The chain recombines TRBV27 with TRBJ1-1; 7 positions match TRBD1. V was pared by 3 bases and J by 4 bases, with 2 bases of the junction left unmatched. The germline V gene has CDR1 MNHEY and CDR2 SMNVEV (reference sequence). The CDR3 loop spans 13 amino acids. CDR3 in DNA: TGTGCCAGCAGTTTTTCAGGGGGCACTGAAGCTTTCTTT. Residues: CASSFSGGTEAFF.

This clone was seen only once. V and J are TRBV7-8 and TRBJ1-4, with unresolved D. V was cut by 1 base and J by 2 bases, with 8 bases left in between. CDR3 size: 15 residues. From germline, CDR1 is SGHVS and CDR2 FQNEAQ. CDR3 in DNA: TGTGCCAGCAGCTTAGTGACGGGGACTAATGAAAAACTGTTTTTT. This gives the protein CASSLVTGTNEKLFF.

This clone was seen only once. J is TRBJ2-3 and V is TRBV9; 8 bases are a match to TRBD2. CDR1 is SGDLS and CDR2 is YYNGEE in the germline V gene. V lost 5 bases and J lost 5; bases outside the gene matches: 10. The CDR3 has 15 amino acids. The CDR3 here is CASSAGTSLIDTQYF. CDR3 DNA sequence: TGTGCCAGCAGTGCCGGGACTAGTCTTATAGATACGCAGTATTTT.

The rearrangement links TRBV4-1 to TRBJ2-4, with 9 bases lining up with TRBD1. V was pared by 4 bases and J by 3 bases, with 7 bases of the junction left unmatched. The CDR3 runs 16 residues. Germline loops: CDR1 MGHRA, CDR2 YSYEKL. CDR3 in amino acids: CASSPRTGEGKNIQYF. The CDR3 DNA reads TGCGCCAGCAGCCCCCGGACAGGGGAGGGCAAAAACATTCAGTACTTC.

This chain connects TRBV28 to TRBJ2-5; 12 bases line up with TRBD2. From germline, CDR1 is MDHEN and CDR2 SYDVKM. This CDR3 spans 19 amino acids. The ends lost 7 bases at V and 0 bases at J; junction bases unmatched: 15. In nucleotides, the CDR3 is TGTGCCAGCATCCCCACCGAAGAGCTAGCGGGAGGGTACCAAGAGACCCAGTACTTC. Its translation is CASIPTEELAGGYQETQYF.

The chain couples TRBV29-1 to TRBJ2-7, with 9 nucleotides matching TRBD2. With 4 bases clipped from V and 2 bases from J, the junction kept 6 bases outside the gene matches. Germline-derived CDR1 and CDR2 are SQVTM and ANQGSEA. CDR3 length equals 14 residues. For the CDR3, the DNA is TGCAGCGTTGCCCCTAGCGGGGCCCCCTACGAGCAGTACTTC. Translation gives CSVAPSGAPYEQYF.

The chain employs TRBV7-9 and TRBJ2-3, with D unclear. The CDR3 totals 12 residues. Between the trimmed V and J ends, which lost 4 bases and 5 bases, there was a span of 7 bases. In germline, CDR1 is SEHNR, CDR2 FQNEAQ (reference sequence). The CDR3 DNA is TGTGCCAGCAGCTCTTCGGGAGATACGCAGTATTTT. Its protein is CASSSSGDTQYF.